One and the same sample provided the 16 T cell receptor beta chains below, sequenced in a study of identical twins. From the 5' RACE reads, TCRdb called clonotypes with MiXCR, one entry per CDR3 protein. Of 150,000 or so distinct CDR3 sequences listed, around 3.5% are singletons. The specimen was memory T cells sorted from blood. These receptors were taken from a man between 18 and 29 years old in good health.

This clonotype occurred many times. The rearrangement links TRBV28 to TRBJ1-3; a possible D gene is TRBD1 (5 bases). The V and J ends lost 5 bases and 4 bases respectively, with 21 bases between them. The germline V gene has CDR1 MDHEN and CDR2 SYDVKM. The CDR3 sequence is 17 residues long. CDR3 nucleotide sequence: TGTGCCAGCAGTCCACCGTCGGGACCCTCTTCCGGAAACACCATATATTTT. This gives the protein CASSPPSGPSSGNTIYF.

This clonotype has ten or more counts. The chain links TRBV12-3 or TRBV12-4 to TRBJ2-1, with TRBD2 matching 8 bases. V lost 6 bases, J lost 4 bases, and 8 bases stayed unmatched. The CDR3 runs to 15 residues. The CDR3 sequence: CASRRLAGGYNEQFF. CDR3 coding DNA: TGTGCCAGCAGACGTCTGGCGGGAGGATACAATGAGCAGTTCTTC.

This clonotype occurred many times. CDR3 coding DNA: TGTGCCAGCAGCGTAGCAGGTTCCACAGATACGCAGTATTTT. It yields the protein CASSVAGSTDTQYF. V is TRBV9 and J is TRBJ2-3; D is ambiguous. V lost 0 bases, J lost 2 bases, and 7 bases lay in between. CDR3 length: 14 amino acids. CDR1 and CDR2 (germline): SGDLS, YYNGEE.

This clonotype came up many times. V gene TRBV5-1 combines with J gene TRBJ2-7, with no clear D. The CDR3 consists of 14 residues. Germline CDR1 is SGHRS and CDR2 is YFSETQ. Trimming pared 4 bases from V and 0 bases from J, leaving 11 bases between. DNA for the CDR3: TGCGCCAGCAGCCCAGACGTGGTCTCCTACGAGCAGTACGTC. It encodes CASSPDVVSYEQYV.

This clonotype was seen ten or more times. This chain connects TRBV29-1 to TRBJ1-1; a weak D match, TRBD1 (5 bases). The CDR3 contains 13 residues. The V end was cut by 2 bases, the J end by 0 bases, with 7 bases between. CDR1 is SQVTM, CDR2 ANQGSEA, per germline. The CDR3 spells CSVEKGMNTEAFF. The DNA for the CDR3 is TGCAGCGTTGAAAAGGGGATGAACACTGAAGCTTTCTTT.

The table lists this clonotype with many counts. This chain uses TRBV20-1 with TRBJ2-4; the match to TRBD1 covers 8 bases. The germline gives CDR1 DFQATT, CDR2 SNEGSKA (reference sequence). The CDR3 totals 15 residues. The trim removed 3 bases at V and 2 bases at J, leaving 6 bases unmatched. As DNA, the CDR3 is TGCAGTGCTAGCGGGGGACAGGCACCCAAAAACATTCAGTACTTC. Protein sequence: CSASGGQAPKNIQYF.

This clonotype has a count of ten or more. The chain employs TRBV20-1 and TRBJ2-7, with D perhaps matching TRBD2 (5 bases). Between the trimmed V and J ends, which lost 1 base and 6 bases, there was a span of 10 bases. Germline V gene lookup returns CDR1 DFQATT and CDR2 SNEGSKA (reference sequence). The CDR3 totals 12 residues. The CDR3 loop is CSARVSGVEQYF. The DNA for the CDR3 is TGCAGTGCTAGAGTATCCGGGGTCGAGCAGTACTTC.

This clonotype was observed at least ten times. The chain recombines TRBV7-9 with TRBJ2-3, with D unclear. Trimming removed 1 base from V and 6 bases from J, with 8 bases in between. Germline loops: CDR1 SEHNR, CDR2 FQNEAQ (reference sequence). This CDR3 has 13 amino acids. The CDR3 DNA sequence: TGTGCCAGCAGCTTAGGGTTAAGCGATACGCAGTATTTT. Its translation: CASSLGLSDTQYF.

This clonotype was observed many times. The gene calls are TRBV6-1 and TRBJ2-1, with 9 bases that match TRBD2. V shed 8 bases, J shed 0 bases, and the junction held 8 bases outside the gene matches. The CDR3 length is 16 residues. CDR1 is MNHNS and CDR2 is SASEGT in the germline V gene. CDR3: CASALAGESSYNEQFF. In DNA, the CDR3 is TGTGCCAGCGCTTTAGCGGGAGAGAGCTCCTACAATGAGCAGTTCTTC.

This clonotype was seen many times. The chain uses TRBV24-1 and TRBJ1-2; D gene ambiguous. V lost 1 base and J lost 4, with 9 bases in between. Per the germline V gene, CDR1 is KGHDR and CDR2 is SFDVKD. This CDR3 has 14 amino acids. CDR3 residues: CATSDLTARYGYTF. The DNA for the CDR3 is TGTGCCACCAGTGATTTAACAGCCCGCTATGGCTACACCTTC.

Ten or more counts support this clonotype. The chain joins TRBV5-5 to TRBJ1-2, with D unclear. V was cut by 3 bases and J by 0 bases, with 12 bases left in between. Germline V lookup: CDR1 SGHKS, CDR2 YYEKEE (reference sequence). The CDR3 loop spans 15 amino acids. The CDR3 sequence is CASSSGGTSNYGYTF. CDR3 in DNA: TGTGCCAGCAGCTCCGGAGGAACCTCTAACTATGGCTACACCTTC.

The table lists this clonotype with many counts. The CDR3 nucleotides read TGTGCCAGCAGTAAACTAGCGGGAGGTGGCACAGATACGCAGTATTTT. Translating gives CASSKLAGGGTDTQYF. The gene calls are TRBV12-3 or TRBV12-4 and TRBJ2-3; TRBD2 aligns across 12 bases. The CDR3 runs 16 residues. J lost 1 base, V lost 5 bases, and 4 bases had no gene match.

The table lists this clonotype with many counts. The V gene is TRBV29-1, the J gene TRBJ2-2; 8 positions match TRBD1. V was clipped by 4 bases and J by 6 bases; unmatched bases: 7. Germline loops: CDR1 SQVTM, CDR2 ANQGSEA. The CDR3 runs 14 residues. CDR3 sequence: CSVARQGAAGELFF. The CDR3 DNA reads TGCAGCGTTGCACGCCAGGGGGCTGCCGGGGAGCTGTTTTTT.

This clonotype was found many times. The CDR3 DNA follows: TGTGCCAGCAGTGAAGTTTGGTTGGCCTTTGGGGAGGAGACCCAGTACTTC. Translating it yields CASSEVWLAFGEETQYF. The V gene is TRBV2, the J gene TRBJ2-5; tentative D call: TRBD2 (5 bases). Germline V gene sequence: CDR1 SNHLY, CDR2 FYNNEI. The CDR3 runs to 17 residues. V lost 1 base and J 5 bases, leaving 20 bases between the germline ends.

This clonotype was detected many times. The CDR3 region is CASSSPKTGVGMNTEAFF. The CDR3 DNA reads as TGCGCCAGCAGCTCGCCAAAGACAGGGGTAGGCATGAACACTGAAGCTTTCTTT. The rearrangement uses TRBV5-1 and TRBJ1-1; the match to TRBD1 covers 8 bases. This CDR3 has 18 amino acids. CDR1 and CDR2 from the germline V gene are SGHRS and YFSETQ. J gave up 0 bases and V 3 bases, and 13 bases lay outside the gene matches.

This clonotype was picked up many times. The V and J genes are TRBV7-9 and TRBJ2-1; 10 bases are a match to TRBD1. After removal of 1 base from V and 3 bases from J, the junction contained 3 bases not matched to a gene. Germline CDR1 is SEHNR and CDR2 is FQNEAQ (reference sequence). The CDR3 totals 16 residues. CDR3 in amino acids: CASSLGQGASYNEQFF. In nucleotides, the CDR3 is TGTGCCAGCAGCTTAGGACAGGGGGCAAGCTACAATGAGCAGTTCTTC.